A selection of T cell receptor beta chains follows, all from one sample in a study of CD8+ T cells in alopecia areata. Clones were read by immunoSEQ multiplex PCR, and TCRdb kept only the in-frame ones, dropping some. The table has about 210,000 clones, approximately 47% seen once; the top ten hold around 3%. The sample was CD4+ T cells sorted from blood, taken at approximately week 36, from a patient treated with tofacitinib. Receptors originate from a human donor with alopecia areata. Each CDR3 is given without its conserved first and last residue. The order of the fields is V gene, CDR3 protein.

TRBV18 ASSLFQGASKYEQY
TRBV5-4 ASSLGEGNTGELF
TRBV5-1 ASGQGPGVTGELF
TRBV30 AWSVGSGSWDEQF
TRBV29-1 SVDKGSSTNVLT
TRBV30 ASRERRAYTDTQY
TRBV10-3 AIGQGGETQY
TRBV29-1 SAGPWNIQY
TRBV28 ASRTGAYEQY
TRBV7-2 ASSLSGPRAIGQF
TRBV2 ASSATTGVGTQY
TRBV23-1 ASSHRRSVSRVAKNIQY
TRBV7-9 ASSATDPYEQY
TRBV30 AWARRWNTEAF
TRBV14 ASSQDIATGRTQY
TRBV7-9 ASSLEQRVSGNTIY
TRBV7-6 ASSYDRLSYEQY
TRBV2 ASMRTGGPYEQY
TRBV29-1 SALTGSYEQY
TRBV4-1 ASSQDSGQPQH
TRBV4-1 ASSQEEREATDTQY
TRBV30 AWSVDGTHSGNTIY
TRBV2 ASSGTGGLLGQY
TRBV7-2 ASSLARGVIQY
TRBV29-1 SVHARGQQQETQY
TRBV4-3 ASSQEAFQETQY
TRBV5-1 ASSVQGFDEQF
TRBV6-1 ASSGQSGNLRQF
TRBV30 AWSVAGSNYGYT
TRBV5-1 ASSLGHRNSGANVLT
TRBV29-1 SAETSGIYNEQF
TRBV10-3 AISPRGGEKLF
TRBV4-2 ASSQDPFPGAF
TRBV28 ASSFEGSYEQY
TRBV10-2 ASSVRSSEQY
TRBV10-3 AITPAENTGELF
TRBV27 ASRPGGSGANVLT
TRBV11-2 ASSLRVGTQY
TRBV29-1 SVIRDRGSTDTQY
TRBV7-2 ASSPTRSSYEQY
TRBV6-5 ASSYLGAEQF
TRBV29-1 SVLEISDTQY
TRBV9 ASSVGGNVGNEQF
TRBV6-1 ASRQGALSTQY
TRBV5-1 ASSSSYGPPGTDTQY
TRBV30 ASGRGNGFDEQF
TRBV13 ASSSPPLATQY
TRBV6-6 ASRQDRVENEKLF
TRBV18 ASSPTGTPQETQY